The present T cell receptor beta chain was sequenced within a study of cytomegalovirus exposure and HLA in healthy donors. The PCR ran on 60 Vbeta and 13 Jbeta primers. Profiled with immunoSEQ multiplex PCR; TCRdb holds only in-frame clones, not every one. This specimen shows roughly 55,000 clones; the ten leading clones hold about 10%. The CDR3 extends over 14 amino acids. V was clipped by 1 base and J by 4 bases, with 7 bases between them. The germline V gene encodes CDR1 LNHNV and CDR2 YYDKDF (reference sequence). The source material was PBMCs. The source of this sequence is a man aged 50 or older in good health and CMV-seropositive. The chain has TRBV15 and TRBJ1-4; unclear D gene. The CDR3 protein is CATSRAVGNEKLFF. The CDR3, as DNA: TGTGCCACCAGCAGAGCGGTCGGTAATGAAAAACTGTTTTTT.